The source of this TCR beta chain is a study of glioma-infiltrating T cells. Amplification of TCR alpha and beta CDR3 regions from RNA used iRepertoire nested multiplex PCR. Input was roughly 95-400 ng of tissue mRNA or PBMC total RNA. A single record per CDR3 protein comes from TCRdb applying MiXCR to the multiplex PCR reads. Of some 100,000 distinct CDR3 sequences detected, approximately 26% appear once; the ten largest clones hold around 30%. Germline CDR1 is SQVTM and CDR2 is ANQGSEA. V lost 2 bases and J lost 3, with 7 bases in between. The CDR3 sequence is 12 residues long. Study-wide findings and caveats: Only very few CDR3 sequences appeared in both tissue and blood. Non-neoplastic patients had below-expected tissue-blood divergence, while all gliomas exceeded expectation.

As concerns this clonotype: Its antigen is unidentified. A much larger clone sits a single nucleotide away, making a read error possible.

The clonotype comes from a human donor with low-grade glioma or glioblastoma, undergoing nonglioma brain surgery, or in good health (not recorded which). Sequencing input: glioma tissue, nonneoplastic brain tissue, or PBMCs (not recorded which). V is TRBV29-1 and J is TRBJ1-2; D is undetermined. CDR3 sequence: CSVETGDYGYTF. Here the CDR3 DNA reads TGCAGCGTTGAAACTGGAGACTATGGCTACACCTTC. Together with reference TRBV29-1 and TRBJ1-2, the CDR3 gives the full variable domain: SAVISQKPSRDICQRGTSLTIQCQVDSQVTMMFWYRQQPGQSLTLIATANQGSEATYESGFVIDKFPISRPNLTFSTLTVSNMSPEDSSIYLCSVETGDYGYTFGSGTRLTVV.